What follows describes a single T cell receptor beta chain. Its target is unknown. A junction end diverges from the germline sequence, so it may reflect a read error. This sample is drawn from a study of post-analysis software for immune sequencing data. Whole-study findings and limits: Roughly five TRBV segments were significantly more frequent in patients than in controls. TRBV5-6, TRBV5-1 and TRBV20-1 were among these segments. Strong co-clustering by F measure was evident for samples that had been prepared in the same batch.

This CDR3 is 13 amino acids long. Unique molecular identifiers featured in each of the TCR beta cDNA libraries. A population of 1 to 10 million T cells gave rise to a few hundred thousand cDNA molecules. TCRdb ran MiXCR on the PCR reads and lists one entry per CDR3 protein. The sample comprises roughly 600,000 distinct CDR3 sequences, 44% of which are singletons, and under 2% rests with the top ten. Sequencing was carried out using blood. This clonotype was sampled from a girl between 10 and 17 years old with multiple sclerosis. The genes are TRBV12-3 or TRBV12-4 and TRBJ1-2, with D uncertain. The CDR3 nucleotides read TGTGCCAGCAGTCGGGAAAGAGGGTATGACTACACCTTC. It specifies CASSRERGYDYTF.